The 14 T cell receptor beta chains listed next were all sequenced from one sample in a study of cytomegalovirus exposure and HLA in healthy donors. PCR employed 60 Vbeta and 13 Jbeta primers. Sequenced by immunoSEQ multiplex PCR; TCRdb stores in-frame clones only, minus some. This sample has 190,000 or so clones; around four fifths occur once, and the top ten carry 1.6%. The sample taken for sequencing was PBMCs. The receptors were gathered from a man aged 50 to 60 in good health and CMV-seronegative.

The chain recombines TRBV5-1 with TRBJ1-2; TRBD1 aligns across 8 bases. Per germline, CDR1 SGHRS and CDR2 YFSETQ. The V segment lost 4 bases and the J segment 2 bases; nucleotides outside the gene matches: 4. This CDR3 is built from 14 residues. The CDR3 sequence: CASSQRQGNYGYTF. The CDR3 nucleotides read TGCGCCAGCAGCCAGCGACAGGGGAACTATGGCTACACCTTC. The complete variable domain, with remaining parts taken from reference TRBV5-1 and TRBJ1-2, reads KAGVTQTPRYLIKTRGQQVTLSCSPISGHRSVSWYQQTPGQGLQFLFEYFSETQRNKGNFPGRFSGRQFSNSRSEMNVSTLELGDSALYLCASSQRQGNYGYTFGSGTRLTVV.

This chain uses TRBV19 with TRBJ2-3, with 7 nucleotides matching TRBD1. The germline V gene encodes CDR1 LNHDA and CDR2 SQIVND (reference sequence). The CDR3 extends over 15 amino acids. J lost 0 bases, V lost 5 bases, and 5 bases had no gene match. CDR3 region: CASSLIQGSTDTQYF. CDR3 nucleotides: TGTGCCAGTAGTTTAATACAGGGGAGCACAGATACGCAGTATTTT.

This clone occurred a few times. The chain links TRBV2 to TRBJ2-3; possibly TRBD2 for D (5 bases). The germline CDR1 and CDR2 sequences are SNHLY and FYNNEI. V was trimmed by 8 bases and J by 2 bases, leaving 17 bases between them. The CDR3 runs to 15 residues. DNA for the CDR3: TGTGCCAGCTACCGGACTGGGATATCCACAGATACGCAGTATTTT. This gives the protein CASYRTGISTDTQYF.

This clone showed up just a few times. Distinct nucleotide sequences in the sample also encode this CDR3. The V call is TRBV7-9, the J call TRBJ2-2; D remains unclear. Germline V gene sequence: CDR1 SEHNR, CDR2 FQNEAQ (reference sequence). This CDR3 has 13 residues. V was trimmed by 3 bases and J by 3 bases, leaving 5 bases between them. The CDR3 nucleotides read TGTGCCAGCAGCTTGGCCTACACCGGGGAGCTGTTTTTT. This gives the protein CASSLAYTGELFF. The variable domain in full, with the rest retrieved from reference TRBV7-9 and TRBJ2-2, is DTGVSQNPRHKITKRGQNVTFRCDPISEHNRLYWYRQTLGQGPEFLTYFQNEAQLEKSRLLSDRFSAERPKGSFSTLEIQRTEQGDSAMYLCASSLAYTGELFFGEGSRLTVL.

A few counts support this clone. This rearrangement joins TRBV7-9 to TRBJ1-4; 8 bases are shared with TRBD1. The CDR3 extends over 15 amino acids. V lost 1 base to trimming and J lost 5 bases; unmatched junction nucleotides: 3. The germline CDR1 and CDR2 sequences are SEHNR and FQNEAQ (reference sequence). CDR3 region: CASSLGGTGNEKLFF. The CDR3 nucleotides are TGTGCCAGCAGCTTAGGCGGGACAGGCAATGAAAAACTGTTTTTT.

A word on this clone: Germline and junction disagree at one end, which may indicate a read error. This chain uses TRBV18 with TRBJ1-1; a possible D gene is TRBD1 (6 bases). Germline V gene lookup returns CDR1 KGHSH and CDR2 LQKENI. The CDR3 covers 13 residues. As DNA, the CDR3 is TGTGCCAGCTCCACTGTAGAGGGACATGGCCGGGACTTT. Its protein is CASSTVEGHGRDF. The full variable domain, completed using reference TRBV18 and TRBJ1-1, is NAGVMQNPRHLVRRRGQEARLRCSPMKGHSHVYWYRQLPEEGLKFMVYLQKENIIDESGMPKERFSAEFPKEGPSILRIQQVVRGDSAAYFCASSTVEGHGRDFGQGTRLTVV.

The rearrangement uses TRBV10-1 and TRBJ1-6, with 9 bases lining up with TRBD1. The CDR3 has 14 amino acids. Germline V gene data show CDR1 as WNHNN and CDR2 as SYGVQD (reference sequence). The ends lost 6 bases at V and 13 bases at J; junction bases unmatched: 10. The CDR3 here is CASRSGTGLTPLHF. CDR3 bases: TGCGCCAGCAGGTCCGGGACAGGGTTAACGCCCCTCCACTTT.

This sequence joins TRBV4-1 and TRBJ2-5; 9 positions agree with TRBD1. The germline gives CDR1 MGHRA, CDR2 YSYEKL. The V and J ends lost 6 bases and 4 bases, in that order; junction bases with no gene match: 9. This CDR3 region has 15 residues. The CDR3: CASRGQGQGGETQYF. DNA for the CDR3: TGCGCCAGCAGGGGGCAGGGACAGGGAGGAGAGACCCAGTACTTC.

The chain combines TRBV7-2 with TRBJ2-3; 9 nucleotides agree with TRBD1. The germline V gene encodes CDR1 SGHTA and CDR2 FQGNSA. The CDR3 is made up of 15 amino acids. The J segment lost 5 bases and the V segment lost 3 bases, leaving 6 bases of the junction unmatched. The CDR3 loop is CASSLDRGGRDTQYF. DNA of the CDR3: TGTGCCAGCAGCTTGGACAGGGGCGGTAGAGATACGCAGTATTTT.

The rearrangement uses TRBV19 and TRBJ1-5; TRBD1 agrees at 8 bases. CDR1 and CDR2 from the germline V gene are LNHDA and SQIVND (reference sequence). The CDR3 sequence is 15 residues long. J lost 6 bases, V lost 4 bases, and 8 bases had no gene match. CDR3 in DNA: TGTGCCAGTAGTACAGGGACAGGAGCGGGTCAGCCCCAGCATTTT. Translation gives CASSTGTGAGQPQHF.

The chain uses TRBV4-1 and TRBJ2-7; 12 nucleotides match TRBD2. This CDR3 has 19 amino acids. Germline CDR1 is MGHRA and CDR2 is YSYEKL. The V and J ends lost 1 base and 2 bases, in that order; junction bases with no gene match: 12. The CDR3 DNA reads as TGCGCCAGCAGCCAAGGTCTTCCAACTAGCGGGGGGAGTGCCTACGAGCAGTACTTC. It specifies CASSQGLPTSGGSAYEQYF.

This clone was detected a few times. The chain uses TRBV6-8 and TRBJ2-7; D is possibly TRBD1 (6 bases). Germline CDR1 reads MNHGY; CDR2 reads SAAAGT. V dropped 8 bases and J dropped 0 bases, with 17 bases sitting between them. This CDR3 has 15 residues. The CDR3 loop reads CASRKGQRSSYEQYF. CDR3 in DNA: TGTGCCAGCCGAAAAGGACAGCGAAGCTCCTACGAGCAGTACTTC.

About this clone itself: Other DNA sequences of this sample code for an identical CDR3. The chain is built from TRBV5-1 and TRBJ1-2, with TRBD1 identical over 7 bases. With V trimmed by 0 bases and J by 5 bases, 7 bases remained unmatched. Germline V CDR1 and CDR2: SGHRS, YFSETQ. CDR3 length: 15 residues. The CDR3 reads CASSLVLGGEYGYTF. In DNA, the CDR3 is TGCGCCAGCAGCTTGGTGTTAGGGGGCGAATATGGCTACACCTTC. The full variable domain, completed using reference TRBV5-1 and TRBJ1-2, is KAGVTQTPRYLIKTRGQQVTLSCSPISGHRSVSWYQQTPGQGLQFLFEYFSETQRNKGNFPGRFSGRQFSNSRSEMNVSTLELGDSALYLCASSLVLGGEYGYTFGSGTRLTVV.

V and J are TRBV6-5 and TRBJ2-5, with 8 bases identical to TRBD2. The CDR3 runs to 16 residues. The V gene's germline CDR1 is MNHEY and CDR2 SVGAGI. The V segment lost 0 bases and the J segment 2 bases; nucleotides outside the gene matches: 5. CDR3 amino acids: CASSYSQLAVQETQYF. In nucleotides, the CDR3 is TGTGCCAGCAGTTACTCTCAACTAGCGGTACAAGAGACCCAGTACTTC.